The following is a TCR beta chain sequence with its context. The antigen is not known. The Oncomine TCR Beta short-read assay was what sequenced the DNA obtained from cultured CD4+ T cells. TCRdb re-analysed the PCR reads in MiXCR, keeping a single row per CDR3 protein. This sample yields 15,000 to 25,000 distinct CDR3 sequences, of which about 38% are seen a single time; 12% to 15% belongs to the top ten. Treatment defined: roughly nine-day PBMC culture with coronavirus spike peptide pools or control peptides (ViraFEST assay). T cells were expanded with peptide pools, and expanded clonotypes were identified by TCR sequencing. PBMCs were cultured at around 2 million per well with around 10 IU/ml IL-2 and 8.5 to 10 ug/ml peptide pools. These data are taken from a study of vaccination and CD4 T cells after COVID-19. Sample: cultured CD4+ T cells from blood. The clonotype originates from a human donor with COVID-19.

CDR3 amino acids: CSAIDPTGAYYEQYF. The CDR3 region has the DNA TGCAGTGCTATCGACCCGACAGGGGCCTACTACGAGCAGTACTTC. V is TRBV20-1 and J is TRBJ2-7, with TRBD1 identical over 8 bases. The CDR3 is 15 residues long. CDR1 DFQATT and CDR2 SNEGSKA come from the germline V gene (reference sequence). Losses at the gene ends were 4 bases for V and 3 bases for J; bases not matched to a gene: 11.